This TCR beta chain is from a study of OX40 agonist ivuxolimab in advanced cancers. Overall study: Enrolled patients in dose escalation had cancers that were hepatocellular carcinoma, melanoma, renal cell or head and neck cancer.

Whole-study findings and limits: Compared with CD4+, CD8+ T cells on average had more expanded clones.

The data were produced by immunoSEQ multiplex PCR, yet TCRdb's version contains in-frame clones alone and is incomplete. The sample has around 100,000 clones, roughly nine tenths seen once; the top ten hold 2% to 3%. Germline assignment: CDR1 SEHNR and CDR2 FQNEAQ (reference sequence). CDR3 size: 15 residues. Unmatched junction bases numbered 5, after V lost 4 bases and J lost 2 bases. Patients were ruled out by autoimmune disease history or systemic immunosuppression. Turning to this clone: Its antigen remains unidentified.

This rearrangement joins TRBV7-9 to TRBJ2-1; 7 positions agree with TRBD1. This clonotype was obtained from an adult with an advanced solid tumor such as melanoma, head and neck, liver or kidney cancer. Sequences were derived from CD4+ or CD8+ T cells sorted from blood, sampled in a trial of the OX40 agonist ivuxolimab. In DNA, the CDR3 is TGTGCCAGCAGCTCCACAGGGGCGGCCTACAATGAGCAGTTCTTC. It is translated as CASSSTGAAYNEQFF.